This section outlines one T cell receptor beta chain sequence together with its context. What it recognizes is unknown. One entry per CDR3 protein results from TCRdb running MiXCR on the reads. The sample lists around 120,000 distinct CDR3 sequences; 35% to 50% were seen once. The data belong to a study of T cell repertoires in cytomegalovirus infection. The input for sequencing was CD8+ T cells from cultured PBMCs, taken from culture after CMV antigen stimulation. The TCR sequence derives from a human donor in good health (CMV status not recorded). Some clones in this sample may be carry-over from other donors' samples.

The CDR3 nucleotides are TGTGCCAGCAGTTACTCCCCCACAGGGGGTACTGAAGCTTTCTTT. It is translated as CASSYSPTGGTEAFF. The V gene is TRBV6-5, the J gene TRBJ1-1; TRBD1 aligns across 8 bases. The CDR3 is made up of 15 amino acids. Germline values: CDR1 MNHEY, CDR2 SVGAGI. The J segment lost 5 bases and the V segment lost 0 bases, leaving 5 bases of the junction unmatched.